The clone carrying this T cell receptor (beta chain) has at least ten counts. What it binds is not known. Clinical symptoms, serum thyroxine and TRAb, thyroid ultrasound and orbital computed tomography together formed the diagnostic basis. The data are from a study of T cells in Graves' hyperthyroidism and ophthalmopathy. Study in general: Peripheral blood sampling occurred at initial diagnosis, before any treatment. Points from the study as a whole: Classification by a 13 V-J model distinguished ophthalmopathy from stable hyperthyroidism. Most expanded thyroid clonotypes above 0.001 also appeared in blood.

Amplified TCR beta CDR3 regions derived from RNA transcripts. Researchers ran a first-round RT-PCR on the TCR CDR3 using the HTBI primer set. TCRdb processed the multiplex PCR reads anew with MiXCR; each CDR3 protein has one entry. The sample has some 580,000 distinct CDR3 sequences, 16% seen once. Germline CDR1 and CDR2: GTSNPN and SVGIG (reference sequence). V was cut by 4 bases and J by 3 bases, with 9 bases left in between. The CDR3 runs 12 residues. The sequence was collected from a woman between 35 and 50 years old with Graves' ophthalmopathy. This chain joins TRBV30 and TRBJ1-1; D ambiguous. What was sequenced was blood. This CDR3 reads CAWTYGDTEAFF. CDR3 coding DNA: TGTGCCTGGACCTATGGGGACACTGAAGCTTTCTTT. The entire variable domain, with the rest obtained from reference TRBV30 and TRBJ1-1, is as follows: SQTIHQWPATLVQPVGSPLSLECTVEGTSNPNLYWYRQAAGRGLQLLFYSVGIGQISSEVPQNLSASRPQDRQFILSSKKLLLSDSGFYLCAWTYGDTEAFFGQGTRLTVV.